The 15 T cell receptor beta chains below were found in one sample sequenced in a study of blood T cell repertoires in COVID-19. The assay was immunoSEQ multiplex PCR, and TCRdb's table has in-frame clones only and misses some. Altogether approximately 260,000 clones are present, 82% being singletons, with the ten largest covering approximately 4.9%. The sample consisted of peripheral blood. Receptors were obtained from a woman of 80 years or more with active or convalescent COVID-19.

The rearrangement links TRBV27 to TRBJ1-4; maybe TRBD1 (6 bases). The CDR3 is 15 residues long. Germline loops: CDR1 MNHEY, CDR2 SMNVEV (reference sequence). Trimming shortened V by 2 bases and J by 8 bases, and 15 bases separated the two germline ends. This CDR3 reads CASSLLGGEEEKLFF. The CDR3 nucleotides are TGTGCCAGCAGTTTACTTGGGGGCGAAGAGGAAAAACTGTTTTTT.

The genes are TRBV10-1 and TRBJ2-4; D not certain. The CDR3 spans 15 residues. Trimming removed 0 bases from V and 0 bases from J, with 6 bases in between. The germline CDR1 and CDR2 sequences are WNHNN and SYGVQD (reference sequence). In DNA form, the CDR3 reads TGCGCCAGCAGTGAGTCGACATTAGCCAAAAACATTCAGTACTTC. Its protein product is CASSESTLAKNIQYF.

V gene TRBV6-2 or TRBV6-3 combines with J gene TRBJ2-2; 10 nucleotides align to TRBD1. Germline V gene sequence: CDR1 MNHEY, CDR2 SVGEGT. There are 17 residues in the CDR3. V lost 5 bases and J lost 2; bases outside the gene matches: 8. The CDR3 DNA is TGTGCCAGCAGTCCGGGACAGGGGTCTTCCAACACCGGGGAGCTGTTTTTT. It yields the protein CASSPGQGSSNTGELFF.

This clone was seen a single time. This rearrangement joins TRBV28 to TRBJ2-2, with D possibly matching TRBD1 (6 bases). This CDR3 spans 13 amino acids. Germline V gene data show CDR1 as MDHEN and CDR2 as SYDVKM. V was clipped by 5 bases and J by 6 bases, with 10 bases between them. CDR3 region: CASSQGLSGELFF. CDR3 in DNA: TGTGCCAGCAGTCAGGGGCTGTCCGGGGAGCTGTTTTTT. Full variable domain (missing parts from reference TRBV28 and TRBJ2-2): DVKVTQSSRYLVKRTGEKVFLECVQDMDHENMFWYRQDPGLGLRLIYFSYDVKMKEKGDIPEGYSVSREKKERFSLILESASTNQTSMYLCASSQGLSGELFFGEGSRLTVL.

This rearrangement joins TRBV19 to TRBJ2-6; 7 bases are shared with TRBD2. Germline lookup yields CDR1 LNHDA and CDR2 SQIVND (reference sequence). This CDR3 region has 18 residues. Losses at the gene ends were 1 base for V and 0 bases for J; bases not matched to a gene: 6. The CDR3, as DNA: TGTGCCAGTAGTATAGTGGAAGCGGGGTTCTCTGGGGCCAACGTCCTGACTTTC. Its protein is CASSIVEAGFSGANVLTF.

The chain recombines TRBV14 with TRBJ2-3; weak D call: TRBD1 (5 bases). CDR1 is SGHDN and CDR2 is FVKESK in the germline V gene. This CDR3 has 17 amino acids. V lost 4 bases and J 7 bases, leaving 24 bases between the germline ends. The CDR3 DNA reads TGTGCCAGCAGCCCGCATCCCCCGTTAGGCAGGGTCAATACGCAGTATTTT. Amino acid sequence: CASSPHPPLGRVNTQYF.

V usage is TRBV28 and J usage is TRBJ2-1; 14 bases align to TRBD2. CDR3 length equals 17 residues. The V and J ends lost 5 bases and 3 bases, in that order; junction bases with no gene match: 6. From germline, CDR1 is MDHEN and CDR2 SYDVKM. CDR3 protein: CASSIGTSGSYYNEQFF. CDR3 bases: TGTGCCAGCAGTATAGGGACTAGCGGGAGTTACTACAATGAGCAGTTCTTC. Using reference TRBV28 and TRBJ2-1 for the parts outside the CDR3, the full variable domain is DVKVTQSSRYLVKRTGEKVFLECVQDMDHENMFWYRQDPGLGLRLIYFSYDVKMKEKGDIPEGYSVSREKKERFSLILESASTNQTSMYLCASSIGTSGSYYNEQFFGPGTRLTVL.

The chain links TRBV6-5 to TRBJ2-7; 7 nucleotides line up with TRBD2. Trimming cost V 5 bases and J 12 bases; bases outside gene matches: 16. The CDR3 length is 14 residues. Looked up from germline, CDR1 is MNHEY and CDR2 is SVGAGI. This CDR3 is CASSPGGIYRFAYF. The CDR3, as DNA: TGTGCCAGCAGTCCCGGGGGGATCTACCGATTTGCGTACTTC.

The chain joins TRBV6-4 to TRBJ2-3; D is perhaps TRBD2 (6 bases). The length of the CDR3 is 16 residues. V gave up 4 bases and J gave up 0 bases, with 14 bases separating them. Germline V gene lookup returns CDR1 MRHNA and CDR2 SNTAGT. The CDR3 nucleotides read TGTGCCAGCAGTGCGAGGGACTCCTCTAGCACAGATACGCAGTATTTT. It encodes CASSARDSSSTDTQYF.

V usage is TRBV30 and J usage is TRBJ2-3; 9 bases align to TRBD1. From germline, CDR1 is GTSNPN and CDR2 SVGIG (reference sequence). Losses at the gene ends were 1 base for V and 3 bases for J; bases not matched to a gene: 5. This CDR3 is built from 15 residues. The CDR3: CAWSARDRVTDTQYF. CDR3 nucleotide sequence: TGTGCCTGGAGTGCCCGGGACAGGGTGACAGATACGCAGTATTTT.

The V call is TRBV18, the J call TRBJ2-5; D gene unclear. The germline CDR1 and CDR2 sequences are KGHSH and LQKENI. The CDR3 extends over 13 amino acids. The ends were cut back, 1 base at V and 4 bases at J, with 7 bases in the middle. CDR3 amino acids: CASSPRTTETQYF. As DNA, the CDR3 is TGTGCCAGCTCACCACGCACAACAGAGACCCAGTACTTC.

A few counts support this clone. V is TRBV2 and J is TRBJ1-5; D may be TRBD1 (6 bases). Trimming cost V 5 bases and J 6 bases, with 23 bases left between them. The CDR3 totals 17 residues. Germline V gene data show CDR1 as SNHLY and CDR2 as FYNNEI. CDR3: CASSSDLTGLRGQPQHF. CDR3 DNA sequence: TGTGCCAGCAGTTCCGACCTAACAGGGTTGAGGGGTCAGCCCCAGCATTTT.

The V call is TRBV9, the J call TRBJ1-1; D might be TRBD1 (6 bases). Germline V gene data show CDR1 as SGDLS and CDR2 as YYNGEE. Trimming removed 2 bases from V and 0 bases from J, with 14 bases in between. The CDR3 contains 16 residues. The CDR3 is CASSVRDMGLNTEAFF. The CDR3 DNA sequence: TGTGCCAGCAGCGTGAGGGACATGGGGTTGAACACTGAAGCTTTCTTT.

The chain recombines TRBV6-4 with TRBJ2-3; D may be TRBD2 (5 bases). V was clipped by 5 bases and J by 0 bases, with 12 bases between them. CDR1 MRHNA and CDR2 SNTAGT come from the germline V gene. The CDR3 is 15 residues long. The CDR3 protein is CASSPGLVSTDTQYF. CDR3 nucleotide sequence: TGTGCCAGCAGTCCCGGACTTGTTAGCACAGATACGCAGTATTTT.

The chain uses TRBV9 and TRBJ2-1; 7 bases line up with TRBD1. In germline, CDR1 is SGDLS, CDR2 YYNGEE. Germline trimming cut 0 bases from V and 2 bases from J; bases unmatched to any gene: 2. The CDR3 is 15 residues long. The CDR3 loop is CASSVVGGPYNEQFF. CDR3 in DNA: TGTGCCAGCAGCGTAGTAGGGGGCCCCTACAATGAGCAGTTCTTC. The whole variable domain, remainder taken from reference TRBV9 and TRBJ2-1, is DSGVTQTPKHLITATGQRVTLRCSPRSGDLSVYWYQQSLDQGLQFLIQYYNGEERAKGNILERFSAQQFPDLHSELNLSSLELGDSALYFCASSVVGGPYNEQFFGPGTRLTVL.